The following is a T cell receptor (beta chain) sequence with its context. The record originates from a study of control samples from healthy donors and cancer patients. The table came from immunoSEQ multiplex PCR; TCRdb's copy has only in-frame clones and leaves some out. The sample lists some 210,000 clones; about nine tenths were seen once. The source is a man aged 25-40 years in good health. Sequencing was carried out using blood.

The CDR3 loop reads CASRSGGLADTQYF. The CDR3 DNA is TGCGCCAGCCGGTCCGGGGGGTTGGCAGATACGCAGTATTTT. The chain combines TRBV10-2 with TRBJ2-3, with 7 bases identical to TRBD2. Germline V gives CDR1 WSHSY, CDR2 SAAADI. The V gene end was trimmed by 8 bases and the J gene end by 4 bases; junction bases not matched to a gene: 9. The CDR3 is 14 amino acids.